This T cell receptor (beta chain) appears in the sequencing data of a study of OX40 agonist ivuxolimab in advanced cancers. The overall study: Intravenous ivuxolimab was administered to patients every 2 weeks at 0.01 to 10 mg/kg. Mean age approximately 66 years, range about 20 to 90; around 80% male. Study-wide points: Some of the lowest clonal expansion was seen in partial responders at 0.1-3.0 mg/kg.

TCRdb's table, derived via immunoSEQ multiplex PCR, lists solely in-frame clones and lacks some. Among around 45,000 clones listed, roughly 86% were seen once. Comment on this clone: Antigen specificity is unknown. At one end the junction does not follow the germline gene, possibly because of a read error.

CDR1 SSHAT and CDR2 FNYEAQ come from the germline V gene (reference sequence). The CDR3 extends over 16 amino acids. The chain employs TRBV7-7 and TRBJ2-5, with 9 bases aligning to TRBD2. The clonotype was recovered from an adult with an advanced solid tumor such as melanoma, head and neck, liver or kidney cancer. The specimen comprised CD4+ or CD8+ T cells sorted from blood, sampled in a trial of the OX40 agonist ivuxolimab. The CDR3 coding sequence is TGTGCTAGCAGCTTAGGTGCTCTAGCGGGGCTAGAGACCCAGTACTTC. Translated: CASSLGALAGLETQYF. The complete variable domain, with remaining parts taken from reference TRBV7-7 and TRBJ2-5, reads GAGVSQSPRYKVTKRGQDVTLRCDPISSHATLYWYQQALGQGPEFLTYFNYEAQPDKSGLPSDRFSAERPEGSISTLTIQRTEQRDSAMYRCASSLGALAGLETQYFGPGTRLLVL.